The 6 T cell receptor beta chains in this list originate from one sample, sequenced in a study of graft-versus-host responses after intestinal transplantation. The antigens these receptors bind are not known. Libraries were prepared by immunoSEQ multiplex PCR; TCRdb keeps only in-frame clonotypes and omits some of them. The table shows over 100,000 clones, with roughly 95% occurring only once. The source material was unstimulated CD8+ T cells sorted from spleen or lymph node cells, sampled before intestinal transplant. The origin of the receptors is a human donor who received an intestinal transplant.

The chain is built from TRBV6-5 and TRBJ2-7; D gene uncertain. The CDR3 is 13 amino acids. CDR1 is MNHEY and CDR2 is SVGAGI in the germline V gene. The V gene lost 0 bases and the J gene lost 5 bases, with 8 bases spanning the gap. The DNA for the CDR3 is TGTGCCAGCAGTTACTCGACTGGTGACGAGCAGTACTTC. Its translation is CASSYSTGDEQYF.

This clone was detected only once. CDR3 amino acids: CASSQVSYNEQFF. The CDR3, as DNA: TGCGCCAGCAGCCAAGTATCCTACAATGAGCAGTTCTTC. The rearrangement uses TRBV4-1 and TRBJ2-1; D not resolved. Germline assignment: CDR1 MGHRA and CDR2 YSYEKL. This CDR3 has 13 residues. Trimming left V 1 base short and J 1 base short, with 2 bases between.

The chain joins TRBV27 to TRBJ2-7; TRBD1 matches 9 bases. CDR1 is MNHEY, CDR2 SMNVEV, per germline (reference sequence). The CDR3 spans 14 residues. V dropped 4 bases and J dropped 1; count of bases not matched to a gene: 2. This CDR3 reads CASSWGTGSYEQYF. DNA of the CDR3: TGTGCCAGCAGTTGGGGGACAGGGTCCTACGAGCAGTACTTC.

The gene calls are TRBV27 and TRBJ2-1; 10 bases agree with TRBD1. CDR1 MNHEY and CDR2 SMNVEV come from the germline V gene (reference sequence). CDR3 length: 14 residues. V shed 5 bases, J shed 3 bases, and the junction held 1 base outside the gene matches. The CDR3 bases are TGTGCCAGCAGTCGGACAGGGGGCTACAATGAGCAGTTCTTC. Amino acid sequence: CASSRTGGYNEQFF.

For the CDR3, the DNA is TGTGCCAGCAGCCCGGGCAGCACAGATACGCAGTATTTT. It translates to CASSPGSTDTQYF. J is TRBJ2-3 and V is TRBV9; D not resolved. Germline CDR1 and CDR2: SGDLS and YYNGEE. V lost 4 bases and J lost 0, with 6 bases in between. This CDR3 is built from 13 residues.

The chain recombines TRBV19 with TRBJ2-7, with D possibly matching TRBD1 (6 bases). The CDR3 spans 15 residues. CDR1 LNHDA and CDR2 SQIVND come from the germline V gene (reference sequence). Trimming left V 5 bases short and J 4 bases short, with 18 bases between. In DNA form, the CDR3 reads TGTGCCAGTAGTCGCTCCCCAGGGGATGGGTACGAGCAGTACTTC. Translation: CASSRSPGDGYEQYF.